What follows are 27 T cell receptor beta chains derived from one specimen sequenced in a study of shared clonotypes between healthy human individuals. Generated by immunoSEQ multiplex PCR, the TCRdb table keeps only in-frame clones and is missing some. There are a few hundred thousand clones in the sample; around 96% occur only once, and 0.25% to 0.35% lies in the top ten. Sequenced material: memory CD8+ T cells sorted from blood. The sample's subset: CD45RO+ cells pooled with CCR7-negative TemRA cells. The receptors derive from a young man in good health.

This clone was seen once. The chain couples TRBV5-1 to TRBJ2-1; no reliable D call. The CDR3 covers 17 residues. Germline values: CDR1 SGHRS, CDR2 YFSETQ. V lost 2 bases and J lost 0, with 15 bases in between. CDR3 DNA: TGCGCCAGCAGCTTTATGCGTCCCCGCAGCTCCTACAATGAGCAGTTCTTC. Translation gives CASSFMRPRSSYNEQFF.

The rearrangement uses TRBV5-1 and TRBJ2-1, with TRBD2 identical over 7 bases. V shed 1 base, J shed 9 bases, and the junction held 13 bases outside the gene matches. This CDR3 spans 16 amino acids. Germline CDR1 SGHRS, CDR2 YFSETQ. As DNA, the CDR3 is TGCGCCAGCAGCTTGCGATTTGACGGGAGGTTGGGTGAGCAGTTCTTC. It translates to CASSLRFDGRLGEQFF.

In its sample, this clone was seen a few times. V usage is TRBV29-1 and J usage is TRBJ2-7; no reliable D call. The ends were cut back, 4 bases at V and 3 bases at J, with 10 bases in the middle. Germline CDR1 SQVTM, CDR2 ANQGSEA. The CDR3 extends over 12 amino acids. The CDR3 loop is CSVGTASYEQYF. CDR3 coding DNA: TGCAGCGTTGGGACGGCAAGCTACGAGCAGTACTTC.

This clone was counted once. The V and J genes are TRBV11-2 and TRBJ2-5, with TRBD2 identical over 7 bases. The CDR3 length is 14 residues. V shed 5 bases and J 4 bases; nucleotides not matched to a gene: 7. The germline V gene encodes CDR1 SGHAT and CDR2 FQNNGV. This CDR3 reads CASSRGVRGETQYF. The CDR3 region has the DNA TGTGCCAGCAGCCGGGGGGTAAGGGGAGAGACCCAGTACTTC.

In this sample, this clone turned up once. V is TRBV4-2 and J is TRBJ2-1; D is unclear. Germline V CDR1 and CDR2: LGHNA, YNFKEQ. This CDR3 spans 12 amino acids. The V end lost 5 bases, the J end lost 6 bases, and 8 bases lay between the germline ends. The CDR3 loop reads CASSSLGNEQFF. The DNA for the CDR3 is TGTGCCAGCAGCTCCCTAGGCAATGAGCAGTTCTTC.

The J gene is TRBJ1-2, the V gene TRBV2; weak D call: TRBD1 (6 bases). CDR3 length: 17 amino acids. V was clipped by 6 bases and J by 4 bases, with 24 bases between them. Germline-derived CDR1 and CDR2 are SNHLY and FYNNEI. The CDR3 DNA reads TGTGCCAGCAGACCACTATTCGGACAGCCGACTATCTATGGCTACACCTTC. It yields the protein CASRPLFGQPTIYGYTF. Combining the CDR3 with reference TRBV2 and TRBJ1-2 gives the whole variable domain EPEVTQTPSHQVTQMGQEVILRCVPISNHLYFYWYRQILGQKVEFLVSFYNNEISEKSEIFDDQFSVERPDGSNFTLKIRSTKLEDSAMYFCASRPLFGQPTIYGYTFGSGTRLTVV.

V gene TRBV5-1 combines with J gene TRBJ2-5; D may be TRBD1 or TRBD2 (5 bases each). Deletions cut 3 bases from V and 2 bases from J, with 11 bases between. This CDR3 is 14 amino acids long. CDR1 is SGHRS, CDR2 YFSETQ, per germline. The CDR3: CASSWTGAQETQYF. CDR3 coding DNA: TGCGCCAGCAGCTGGACCGGGGCTCAAGAGACCCAGTACTTC.

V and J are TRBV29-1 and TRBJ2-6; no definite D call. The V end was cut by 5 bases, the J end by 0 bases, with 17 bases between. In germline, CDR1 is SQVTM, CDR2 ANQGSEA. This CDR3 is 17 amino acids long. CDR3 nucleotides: TGCAGCGTTTCGGGTTTAGGGAATTCCTCTGGGGCCAACGTCCTGACTTTC. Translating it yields CSVSGLGNSSGANVLTF.

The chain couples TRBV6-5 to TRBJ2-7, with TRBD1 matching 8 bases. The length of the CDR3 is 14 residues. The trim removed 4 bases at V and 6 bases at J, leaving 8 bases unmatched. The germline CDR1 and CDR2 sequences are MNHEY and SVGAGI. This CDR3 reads CASSLSTGVAEQYF. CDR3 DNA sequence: TGTGCCAGCAGTTTGTCGACAGGGGTAGCCGAGCAGTACTTC.

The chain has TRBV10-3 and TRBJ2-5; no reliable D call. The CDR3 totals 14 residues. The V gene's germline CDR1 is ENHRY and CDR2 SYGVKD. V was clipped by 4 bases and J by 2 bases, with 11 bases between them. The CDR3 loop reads CAISGAKIQETQYF. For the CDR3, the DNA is TGTGCCATCAGTGGGGCTAAAATACAAGAGACCCAGTACTTC.

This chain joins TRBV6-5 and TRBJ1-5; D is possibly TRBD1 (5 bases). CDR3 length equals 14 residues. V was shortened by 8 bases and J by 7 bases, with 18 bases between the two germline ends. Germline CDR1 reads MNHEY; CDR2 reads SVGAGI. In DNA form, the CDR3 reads TGTGCCAGCGGCAGTAGAGAGGGGCGGCAGCCCCAGCATTTT. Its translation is CASGSREGRQPQHF.

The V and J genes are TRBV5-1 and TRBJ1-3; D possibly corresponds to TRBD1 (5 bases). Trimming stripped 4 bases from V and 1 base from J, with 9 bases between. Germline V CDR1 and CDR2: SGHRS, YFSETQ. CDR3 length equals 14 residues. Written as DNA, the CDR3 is TGCGCCAGCAGCCCCCCAGGGTCTGGAAACACCATATATTTT. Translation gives CASSPPGSGNTIYF.

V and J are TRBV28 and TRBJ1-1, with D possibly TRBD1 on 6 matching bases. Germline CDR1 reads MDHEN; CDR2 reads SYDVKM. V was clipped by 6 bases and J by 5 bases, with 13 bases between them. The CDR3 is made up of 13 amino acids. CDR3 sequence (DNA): TGTGCCAGCAGGGGGGCCGCTCGAACTGAAGCTTTCTTT. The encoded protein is CASRGAARTEAFF.

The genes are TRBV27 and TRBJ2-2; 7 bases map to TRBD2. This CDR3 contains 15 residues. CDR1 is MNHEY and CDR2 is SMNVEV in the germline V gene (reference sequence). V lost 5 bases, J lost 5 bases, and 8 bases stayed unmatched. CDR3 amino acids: CASSRREKGTGELFF. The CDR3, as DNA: TGTGCCAGCAGTAGGCGGGAGAAAGGGACCGGGGAGCTGTTTTTT.

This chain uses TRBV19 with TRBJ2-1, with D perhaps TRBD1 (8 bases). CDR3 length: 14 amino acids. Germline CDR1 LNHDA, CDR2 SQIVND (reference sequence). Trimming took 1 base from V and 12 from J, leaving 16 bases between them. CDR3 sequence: CASSIGHRGGRQFF. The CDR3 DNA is TGTGCCAGTAGTATAGGCCACAGGGGGGGAAGGCAGTTCTTC.

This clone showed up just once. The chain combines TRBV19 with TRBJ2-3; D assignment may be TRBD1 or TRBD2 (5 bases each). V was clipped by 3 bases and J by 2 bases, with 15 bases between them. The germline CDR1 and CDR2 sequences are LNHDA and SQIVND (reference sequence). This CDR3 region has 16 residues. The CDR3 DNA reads TGTGCCAGTAGTATCGAGGGGCGCGGAACCACAGATACGCAGTATTTT. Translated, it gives CASSIEGRGTTDTQYF.

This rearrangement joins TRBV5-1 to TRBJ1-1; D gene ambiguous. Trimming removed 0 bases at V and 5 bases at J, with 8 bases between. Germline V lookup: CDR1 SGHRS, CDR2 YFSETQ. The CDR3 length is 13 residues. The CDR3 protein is CASSLDRQTEAFF. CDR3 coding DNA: TGCGCCAGCAGCTTGGATAGGCAGACTGAAGCTTTCTTT. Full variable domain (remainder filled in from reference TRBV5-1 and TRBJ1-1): KAGVTQTPRYLIKTRGQQVTLSCSPISGHRSVSWYQQTPGQGLQFLFEYFSETQRNKGNFPGRFSGRQFSNSRSEMNVSTLELGDSALYLCASSLDRQTEAFFGQGTRLTVV.

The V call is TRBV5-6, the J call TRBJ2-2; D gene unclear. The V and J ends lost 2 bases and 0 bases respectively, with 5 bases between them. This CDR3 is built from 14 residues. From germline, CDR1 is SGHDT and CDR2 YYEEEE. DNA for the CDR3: TGTGCCAGCAGCTTCGGGCCGAACACCGGGGAGCTGTTTTTT. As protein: CASSFGPNTGELFF.

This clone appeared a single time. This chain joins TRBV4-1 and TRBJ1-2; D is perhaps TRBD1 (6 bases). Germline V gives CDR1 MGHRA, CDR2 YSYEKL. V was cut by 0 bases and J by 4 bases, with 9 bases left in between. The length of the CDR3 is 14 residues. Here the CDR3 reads CASSQDPTGYGYTF. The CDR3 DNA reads TGCGCCAGCAGCCAAGATCCGACAGGCTATGGCTACACCTTC.

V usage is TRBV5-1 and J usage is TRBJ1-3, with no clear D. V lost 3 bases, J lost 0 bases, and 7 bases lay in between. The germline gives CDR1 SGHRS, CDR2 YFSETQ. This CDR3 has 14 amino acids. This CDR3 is CASSSQDSGNTIYF. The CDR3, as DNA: TGCGCCAGCAGCTCCCAGGACTCTGGAAACACCATATATTTT.

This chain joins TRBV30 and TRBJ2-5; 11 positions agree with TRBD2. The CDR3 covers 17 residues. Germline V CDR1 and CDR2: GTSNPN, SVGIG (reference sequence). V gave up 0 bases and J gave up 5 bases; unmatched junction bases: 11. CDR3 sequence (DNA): TGTGCCTGGAGTGTCGGGGTACTAGCGGGAGAGTCGGAGACCCAGTACTTC. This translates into CAWSVGVLAGESETQYF.

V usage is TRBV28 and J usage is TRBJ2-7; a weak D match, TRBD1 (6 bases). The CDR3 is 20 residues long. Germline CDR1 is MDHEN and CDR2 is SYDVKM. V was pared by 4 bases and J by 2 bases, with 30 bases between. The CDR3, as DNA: TGTGCCAGCAGTTCATATATCCTTACGAACCGGGACAAAAATCCCTACGAGCAGTACTTC. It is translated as CASSSYILTNRDKNPYEQYF. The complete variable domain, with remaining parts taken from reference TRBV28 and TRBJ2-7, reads DVKVTQSSRYLVKRTGEKVFLECVQDMDHENMFWYRQDPGLGLRLIYFSYDVKMKEKGDIPEGYSVSREKKERFSLILESASTNQTSMYLCASSSYILTNRDKNPYEQYFGPGTRLTVT.

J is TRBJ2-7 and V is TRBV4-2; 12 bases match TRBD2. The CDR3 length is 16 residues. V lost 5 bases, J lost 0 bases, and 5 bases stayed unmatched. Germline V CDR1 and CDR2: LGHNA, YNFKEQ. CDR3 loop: CASSEPSGRASYEQYF. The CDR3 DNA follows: TGTGCCAGCAGCGAACCTAGCGGGAGGGCCTCCTACGAGCAGTACTTC.

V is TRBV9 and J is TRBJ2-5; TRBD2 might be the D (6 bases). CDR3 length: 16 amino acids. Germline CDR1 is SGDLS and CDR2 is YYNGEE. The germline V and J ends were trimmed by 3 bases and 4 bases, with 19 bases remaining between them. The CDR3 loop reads CASSAGVLKFPETQYF. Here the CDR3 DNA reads TGTGCCAGCAGCGCGGGAGTTCTTAAGTTTCCAGAGACCCAGTACTTC.

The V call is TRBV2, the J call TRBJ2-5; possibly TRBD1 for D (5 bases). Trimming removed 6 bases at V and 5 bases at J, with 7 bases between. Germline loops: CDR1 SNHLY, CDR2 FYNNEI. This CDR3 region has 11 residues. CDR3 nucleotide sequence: TGTGCCAGCAGATACAGGGAGACCCAGTACTTC. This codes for CASRYRETQYF.

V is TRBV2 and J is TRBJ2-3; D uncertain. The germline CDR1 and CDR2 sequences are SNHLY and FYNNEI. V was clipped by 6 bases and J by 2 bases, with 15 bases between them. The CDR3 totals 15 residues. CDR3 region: CASREWAGDTDTQYF. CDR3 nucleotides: TGTGCCAGCAGGGAATGGGCAGGCGACACAGATACGCAGTATTTT.

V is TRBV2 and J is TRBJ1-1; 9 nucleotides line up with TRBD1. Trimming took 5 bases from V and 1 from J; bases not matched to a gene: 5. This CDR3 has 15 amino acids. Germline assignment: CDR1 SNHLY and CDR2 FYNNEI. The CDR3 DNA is TGTGCCAGCAGTTTACAGGGGGCCCAGAACACTGAAGCTTTCTTT. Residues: CASSLQGAQNTEAFF.